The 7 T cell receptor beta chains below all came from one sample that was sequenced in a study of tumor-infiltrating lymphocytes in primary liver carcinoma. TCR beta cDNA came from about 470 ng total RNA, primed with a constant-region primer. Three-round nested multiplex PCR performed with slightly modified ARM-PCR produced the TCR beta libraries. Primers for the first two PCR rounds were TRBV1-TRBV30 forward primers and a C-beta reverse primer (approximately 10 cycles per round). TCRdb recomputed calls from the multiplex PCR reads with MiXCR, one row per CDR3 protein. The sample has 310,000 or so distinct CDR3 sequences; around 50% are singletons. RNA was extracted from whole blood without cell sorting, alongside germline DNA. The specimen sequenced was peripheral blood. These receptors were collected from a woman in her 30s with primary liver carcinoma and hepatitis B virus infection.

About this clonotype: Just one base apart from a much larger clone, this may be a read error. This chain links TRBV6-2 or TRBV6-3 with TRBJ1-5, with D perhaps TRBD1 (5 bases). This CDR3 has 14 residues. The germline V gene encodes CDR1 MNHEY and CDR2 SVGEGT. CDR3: CASSSTAYNQSQHF. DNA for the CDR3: TGTGCCAGCAGTTCGACAGCCTACAATCAGTCCCAGCATTTT.

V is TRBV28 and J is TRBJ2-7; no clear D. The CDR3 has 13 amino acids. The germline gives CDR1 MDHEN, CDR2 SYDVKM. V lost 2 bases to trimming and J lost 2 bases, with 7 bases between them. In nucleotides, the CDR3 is TGTGCCAGCAGTTTACATGCCACCTACGAGCAGTACTTC. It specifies CASSLHATYEQYF. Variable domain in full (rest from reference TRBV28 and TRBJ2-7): DVKVTQSSRYLVKRTGEKVFLECVQDMDHENMFWYRQDPGLGLRLIYFSYDVKMKEKGDIPEGYSVSREKKERFSLILESASTNQTSMYLCASSLHATYEQYFGPGTRLTVT.

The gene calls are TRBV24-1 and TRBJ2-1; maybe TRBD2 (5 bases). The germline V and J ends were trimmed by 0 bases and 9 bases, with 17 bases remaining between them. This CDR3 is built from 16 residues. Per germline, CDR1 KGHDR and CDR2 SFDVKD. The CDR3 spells CATSDLRSSRPSEQFF. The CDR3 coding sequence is TGTGCCACCAGTGATTTGCGGTCTAGCAGGCCCAGTGAGCAGTTCTTC.

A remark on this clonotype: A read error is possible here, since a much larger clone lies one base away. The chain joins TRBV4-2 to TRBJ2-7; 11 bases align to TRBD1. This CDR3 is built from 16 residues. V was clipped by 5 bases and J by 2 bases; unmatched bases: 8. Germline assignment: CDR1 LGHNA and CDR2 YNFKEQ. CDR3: CASSTSGDRGTYEQYF. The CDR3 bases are TGTGCCAGCAGCACATCCGGGGACAGGGGGACCTACGAGCAGTACTTC.

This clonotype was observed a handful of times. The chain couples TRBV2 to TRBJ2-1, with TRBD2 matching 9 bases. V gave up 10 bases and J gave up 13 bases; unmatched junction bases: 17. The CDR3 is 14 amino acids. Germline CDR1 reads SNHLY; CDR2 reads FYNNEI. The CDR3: CATSISTSGPAQFF. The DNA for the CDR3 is TGTGCCACCTCGATTTCGACTAGCGGCCCAGCACAGTTCTTC.

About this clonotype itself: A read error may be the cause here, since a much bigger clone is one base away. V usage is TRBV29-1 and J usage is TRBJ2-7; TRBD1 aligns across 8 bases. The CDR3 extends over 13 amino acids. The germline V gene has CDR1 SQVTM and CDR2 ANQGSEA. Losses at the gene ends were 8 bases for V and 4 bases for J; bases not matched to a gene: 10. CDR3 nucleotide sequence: TGCAGCTCCCGACCGACAGGGGAGTACGAGCAGTACTTC. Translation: CSSRPTGEYEQYF.

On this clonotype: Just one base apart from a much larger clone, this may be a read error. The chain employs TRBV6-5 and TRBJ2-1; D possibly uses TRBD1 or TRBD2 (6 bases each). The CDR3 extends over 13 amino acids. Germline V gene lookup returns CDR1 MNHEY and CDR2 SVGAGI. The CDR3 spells CANSSTGRNEQFF. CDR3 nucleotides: TGTGCCAACAGTTCAACAGGGAGGAATGAGCAGTTCTTC.